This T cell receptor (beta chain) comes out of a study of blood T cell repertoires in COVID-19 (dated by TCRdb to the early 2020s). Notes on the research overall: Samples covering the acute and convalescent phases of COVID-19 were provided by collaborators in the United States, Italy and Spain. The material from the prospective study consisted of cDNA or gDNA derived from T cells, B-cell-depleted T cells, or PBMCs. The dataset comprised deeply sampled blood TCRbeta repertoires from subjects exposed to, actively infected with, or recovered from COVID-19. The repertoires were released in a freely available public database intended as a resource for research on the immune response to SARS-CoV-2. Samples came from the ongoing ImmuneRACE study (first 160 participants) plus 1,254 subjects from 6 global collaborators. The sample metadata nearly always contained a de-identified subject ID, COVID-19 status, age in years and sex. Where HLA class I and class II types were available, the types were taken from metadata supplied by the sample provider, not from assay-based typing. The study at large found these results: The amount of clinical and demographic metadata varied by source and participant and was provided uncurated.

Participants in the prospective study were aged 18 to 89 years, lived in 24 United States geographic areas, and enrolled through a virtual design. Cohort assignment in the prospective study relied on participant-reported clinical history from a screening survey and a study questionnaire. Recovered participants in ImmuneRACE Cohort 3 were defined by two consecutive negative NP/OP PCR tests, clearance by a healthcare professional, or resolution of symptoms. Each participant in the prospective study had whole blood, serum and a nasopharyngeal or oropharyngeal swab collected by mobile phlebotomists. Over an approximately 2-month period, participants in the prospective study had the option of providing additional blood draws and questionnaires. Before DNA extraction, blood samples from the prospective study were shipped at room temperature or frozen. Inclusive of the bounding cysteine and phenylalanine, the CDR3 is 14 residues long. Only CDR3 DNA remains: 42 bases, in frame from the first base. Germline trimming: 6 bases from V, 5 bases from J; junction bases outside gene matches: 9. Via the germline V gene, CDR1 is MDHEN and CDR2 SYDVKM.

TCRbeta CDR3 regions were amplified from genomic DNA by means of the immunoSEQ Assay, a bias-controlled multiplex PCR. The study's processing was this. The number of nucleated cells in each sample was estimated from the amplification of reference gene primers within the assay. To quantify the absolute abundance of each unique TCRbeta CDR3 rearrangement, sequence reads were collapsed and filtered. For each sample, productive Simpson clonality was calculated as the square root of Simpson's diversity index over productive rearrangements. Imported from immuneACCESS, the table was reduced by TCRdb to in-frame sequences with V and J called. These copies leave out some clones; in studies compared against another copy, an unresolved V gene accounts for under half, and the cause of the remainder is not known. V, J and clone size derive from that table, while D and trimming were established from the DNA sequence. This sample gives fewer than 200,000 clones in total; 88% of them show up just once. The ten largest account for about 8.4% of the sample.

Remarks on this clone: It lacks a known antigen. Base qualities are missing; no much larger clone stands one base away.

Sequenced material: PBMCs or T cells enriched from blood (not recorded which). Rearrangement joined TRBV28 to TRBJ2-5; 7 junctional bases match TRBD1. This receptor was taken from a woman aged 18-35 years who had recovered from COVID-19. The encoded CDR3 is CASSQAGQDETQYF. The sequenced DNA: TGTGCCAGCAGCCAAGCCGGACAGGACGAGACCCAGTACTTC.